This TCR beta chain was sequenced in a study of blood T cell repertoires in COVID-19. On the study more broadly: Whether acute or convalescent, the COVID-19 samples came from the United States, Italy and Spain. PBMCs, B-cell-depleted T cells, or T cells were the source of the cDNA or gDNA that made up the material.

In the authors' methods: How many nucleated cells were present was estimated from reference gene primer amplification. The protocol was immunoSEQ multiplex PCR, while the TCRdb copy is restricted to in-frame clones and leaves out a portion. That table supplies the V and J calls and clone size; D and trimming were determined from the DNA. The sample lists about 110,000 clones, around 84% occurring once. This clone was counted only a few times. Sequenced material: peripheral blood. This sequence was found in a woman of 80 years or more with active or convalescent COVID-19.

The CDR3 spells CASSQAPTTGQPQHF. CDR3 nucleotides: TGCGCCAGCAGCCAAGCTCCCACCACGGGTCAGCCCCAGCATTTT. The rearrangement joins TRBV4-1 to TRBJ1-5, with D hard to call. V lost 1 base, J lost 6 bases, and 13 bases lay in between. The length of the CDR3 is 15 residues. From germline, CDR1 is MGHRA and CDR2 YSYEKL.